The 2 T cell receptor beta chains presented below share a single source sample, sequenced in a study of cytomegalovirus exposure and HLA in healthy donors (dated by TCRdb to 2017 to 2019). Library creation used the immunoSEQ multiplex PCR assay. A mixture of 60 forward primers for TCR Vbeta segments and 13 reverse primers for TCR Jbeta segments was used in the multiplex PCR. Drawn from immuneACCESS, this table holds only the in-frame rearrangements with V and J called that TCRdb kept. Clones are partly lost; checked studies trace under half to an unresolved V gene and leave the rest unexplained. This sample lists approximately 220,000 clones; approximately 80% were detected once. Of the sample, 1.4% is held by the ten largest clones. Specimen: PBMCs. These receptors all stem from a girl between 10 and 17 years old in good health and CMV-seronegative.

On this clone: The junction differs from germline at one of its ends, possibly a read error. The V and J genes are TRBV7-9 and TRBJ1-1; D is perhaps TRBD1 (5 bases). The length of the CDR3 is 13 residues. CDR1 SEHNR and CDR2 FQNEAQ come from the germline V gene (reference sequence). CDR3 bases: TGTTCCAGCAGCTTAGCGCTAGGGGTCGAAGCTTTCTTT. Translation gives CSSSLALGVEAFF.

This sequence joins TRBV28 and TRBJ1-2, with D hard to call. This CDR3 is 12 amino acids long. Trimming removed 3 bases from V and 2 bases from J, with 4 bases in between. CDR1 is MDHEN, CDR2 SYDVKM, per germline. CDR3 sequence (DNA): TGTGCCAGCAGTTTGGGCAACTATGGCTACACCTTC. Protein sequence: CASSLGNYGYTF.